This TCR beta chain was identified in a study of blood T cell repertoires in COVID-19. This CDR3 region has 14 residues. Per germline, CDR1 MNHEY and CDR2 SVGEGT. The ends were cut back, 6 bases at V and 4 bases at J, with 15 bases in the middle. Study processing details: By means of reference gene primer amplification, nucleated cell counts were estimated. Clones were sequenced by immunoSEQ multiplex PCR, and TCRdb holds only the in-frame ones, with some missing. The D gene and trimming were derived from the DNA, and the V and J assignments and clone size from that table. The sample lists a few hundred thousand clones; approximately 85% were seen once.

V usage is TRBV6-2 or TRBV6-3 and J usage is TRBJ1-1; the D gene is possibly TRBD1 (5 bases). Input material: peripheral blood. This sequence was found in a human donor with COVID-19, enrolled during active disease. The donor label of this sample is uncertain. The CDR3: CASSNKGLFTEAFF. In DNA form, the CDR3 reads TGTGCCAGCAGCAACAAGGGACTTTTCACTGAAGCTTTCTTT.